This TCR beta chain was recovered during a study of blood T cell repertoires in COVID-19. In the study overall: The study drew acute and convalescent COVID-19 samples from the United States, Italy and Spain.

The CDR3 is 14 amino acids. CDR1 ENHRY and CDR2 SYGVKD come from the germline V gene. J lost 8 bases, V lost 3 bases, and 7 bases had no gene match. As handled by the study authors: Reference gene primer amplification gave estimated nucleated cell counts. The table came from immunoSEQ multiplex PCR; TCRdb's copy has only in-frame clones and leaves some out. V, J and clone size were drawn from that table, and D and trimming were deduced from the DNA. The table lists hundreds of thousands of clones, more than 85% of them singletons. The chain couples TRBV10-3 to TRBJ2-1; 7 bases agree with TRBD1. This receptor was identified in a woman in her forties or fifties who had recovered from COVID-19. Sequencing used PBMCs or T cells enriched from blood (not recorded which). In nucleotides, the CDR3 is TGTGCCATCAGTGAAGGACAGGCGGGCGATGAGCAGTTCTTC. It yields the protein CAISEGQAGDEQFF.